The rows below give T cell receptor beta chains drawn from one sample of a study of T cell responses to AZD1222 COVID-19 vaccine. Sequenced by immunoSEQ multiplex PCR; TCRdb stores in-frame clones only, minus some. The table shows some 150,000 clones, with over 75% occurring only once. The specimen was peripheral blood, collected on day 0 of AZD1222 vaccination. The receptors stem from an adult in good health. Both conserved end residues are part of each CDR3.

j_call v_call cdr3_aa
TRBJ1-3 TRBV9 CASSGGAGNTIYF
TRBJ1-2 TRBV9 CASSPRQGAVYGYTF
TRBJ1-5 TRBV19 CASSGGTSNSNQPQHF
TRBJ2-1 TRBV12-3/TRBV12-4 CASSFGGLGEFF
TRBJ2-7 TRBV30 CAWREGAGEQYF
TRBJ1-5 TRBV27 CASSFLPSSNQPQHF
TRBJ2-3 TRBV5-4 CASSLGSSGADTQYF
TRBJ2-3 TRBV7-9 CASSPSRLAGYSTDTQYF
TRBJ2-4 TRBV18 CASSPESRAKNIQYF
TRBJ1-1 TRBV6-2/TRBV6-3 CASSRVTEAFF
TRBJ2-1 TRBV25-1 CASSESRGSVSSYNEQFF
TRBJ2-5 TRBV27 CASSLRAGWMRELETQYF
TRBJ2-2 TRBV9 CASGSSGALGTGELFF
TRBJ1-1 TRBV5-4 CASSLGGLEAFF
TRBJ1-1 TRBV6-5 CANGQPLMNTEAFF
TRBJ1-1 TRBV7-9 CASSSPGTQNTEAFF
TRBJ2-1 TRBV7-3 CASSSGLGLASNEQFF
TRBJ1-1 TRBV5-1 CASSLVRNTEAFF
TRBJ1-5 TRBV3-1/TRBV3-2 CASSPDSDQPQHF
TRBJ2-7 TRBV28 CATRLALEYEQYF
TRBJ2-1 TRBV12-3/TRBV12-4 CASSPVMLEQFF
TRBJ1-2 TRBV15 CATSPGRGYTF
TRBJ2-1 TRBV10-3 CAISESGGRARYNEQFF